What follows is one T cell receptor beta chain and its context. The clone's antigen remains unknown. Qualities for individual bases were not recorded, and no much larger clone is one base off. The data were obtained in a study of T cell repertoires in cytomegalovirus infection (dated by TCRdb to the late 2010s). For context, the study as a whole: Alongside well-studied HLA-B-restricted epitopes, the peptide stimulations were aimed at recently identified HLA-C-restricted CMV epitopes, whose presentation resists viral immunomodulation. Donor HLA type was relevant to the analysis, because carriage of CMV infection together with the matching HLA type was indicated by public TCR beta signatures. What the study reported, not specific to this receptor: The ex vivo response was dominated by HLA-C-restricted CMV-specific TCR beta clonotypes, and the single most frequent clonotype in two of eight donors was supplied by these HLA-C-restricted clonotypes. In both this cohort and an independent cohort of 350 or so donors, the cumulative frequency of public TCR beta family members distinguished carriers of CMV infection plus the relevant HLA type.

Instrument on record: Illumina HiSeq 1500. TCRdb reprocessing: public reads trimmed at Q25 with fastp, clones called with MiXCR, in-frame beta chains kept. Identical CDR3 protein sequences are pooled into one entry, listed with their most common genes and DNA. In all, the sample holds about 890,000 distinct CDR3 sequences, and 31% of those were seen once. Clones ranked in the top ten supply under 15% of the sample. What this sample's treatment or condition label stands for: in vitro stimulation with specific CMV peptide epitopes to enrich CMV-specific T cells. This clonotype originated in a human donor in good health (CMV status not recorded). Some clones in this sample may be carry-over from other donors' samples. The input for sequencing was cultured CD8+ T cells from PBMCs, taken from culture after CMV antigen stimulation.

The CDR3 is CASSTESGHTDDYGYTF. The DNA sequence reads TGTGCCAGCAGCACCGAATCGGGACATACTGACGACTATGGCTACACCTTC. The chain is made from TRBV7-9 and TRBJ1-2; TRBD1 is a weak D gene call, 6 bases matching. Taken from the germline V gene (reference sequence), the CDR1 and CDR2 loops are SEHNR and FQNEAQ. Relative to germline, V is 5 bases shorter and J is 3 bases shorter, with 22 bases between their ends. Measured from the cysteine to the phenylalanine, the CDR3 is 17 residues long. Only the CDR3 region is kept as DNA, spanning 51 bases read in frame from base 1.